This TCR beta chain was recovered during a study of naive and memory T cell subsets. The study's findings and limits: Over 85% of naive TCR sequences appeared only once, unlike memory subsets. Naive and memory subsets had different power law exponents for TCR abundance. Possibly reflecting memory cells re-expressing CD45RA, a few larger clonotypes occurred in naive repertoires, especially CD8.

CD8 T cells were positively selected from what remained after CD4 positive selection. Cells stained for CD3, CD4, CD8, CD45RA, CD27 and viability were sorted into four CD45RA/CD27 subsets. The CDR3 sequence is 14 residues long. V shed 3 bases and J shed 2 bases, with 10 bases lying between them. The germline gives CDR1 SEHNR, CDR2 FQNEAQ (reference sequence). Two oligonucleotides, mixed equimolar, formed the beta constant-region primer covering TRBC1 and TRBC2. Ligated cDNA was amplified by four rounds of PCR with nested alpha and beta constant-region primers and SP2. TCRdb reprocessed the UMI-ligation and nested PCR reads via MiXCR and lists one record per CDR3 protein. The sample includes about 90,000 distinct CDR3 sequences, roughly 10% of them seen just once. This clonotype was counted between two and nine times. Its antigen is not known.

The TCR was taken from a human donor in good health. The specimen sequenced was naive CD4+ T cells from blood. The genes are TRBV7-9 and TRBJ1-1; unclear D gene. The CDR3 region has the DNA TGTGCCAGCAGCTTCGAGCCGGCTAACACTGAAGCTTTCTTT. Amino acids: CASSFEPANTEAFF. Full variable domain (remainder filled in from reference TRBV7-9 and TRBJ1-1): DTGVSQNPRHKITKRGQNVTFRCDPISEHNRLYWYRQTLGQGPEFLTYFQNEAQLEKSRLLSDRFSAERPKGSFSTLEIQRTEQGDSAMYLCASSFEPANTEAFFGQGTRLTVV.